This TCR beta chain was documented in a study of T-cell reconstitution after alpha-beta-depleted transplantation in children. Points from the study as a whole: Recipient T cells and thymic progenitors that survived gave rise to the high TCRbeta diversity observed at day 60 in some patients.

Unique molecular identifiers were incorporated when the TCRbeta library was constructed. TCRdb processed the PCR reads anew with MiXCR; each CDR3 protein has one entry. The top ten hold 50% to 65% of the sample, which has about 77,000 distinct CDR3 sequences, 15% to 20% seen once. This clonotype was seen a handful of times. Its antigen is unidentified. The CDR3 has 15 amino acids. Trimming shortened V by 5 bases and J by 3 bases, and 17 bases separated the two germline ends. The clonotype comes from a male patient aged 2-10 years who had a stem cell transplant for acute lymphoblastic leukemia, so the T cells may come from the graft donor. J is TRBJ2-7 and V is TRBV12-3 or TRBV12-4, with D perhaps TRBD1 (6 bases). Sequencing was performed on PBMCs, mostly from graft donor cells, taken 360 days after TCRalphabeta/CD19-depleted stem cell transplant. This chain's CDR3 is CASSPSGELGYEQYF. The CDR3 coding sequence is TGTGCCAGCAGTCCATCAGGGGAATTAGGCTACGAGCAGTACTTC.